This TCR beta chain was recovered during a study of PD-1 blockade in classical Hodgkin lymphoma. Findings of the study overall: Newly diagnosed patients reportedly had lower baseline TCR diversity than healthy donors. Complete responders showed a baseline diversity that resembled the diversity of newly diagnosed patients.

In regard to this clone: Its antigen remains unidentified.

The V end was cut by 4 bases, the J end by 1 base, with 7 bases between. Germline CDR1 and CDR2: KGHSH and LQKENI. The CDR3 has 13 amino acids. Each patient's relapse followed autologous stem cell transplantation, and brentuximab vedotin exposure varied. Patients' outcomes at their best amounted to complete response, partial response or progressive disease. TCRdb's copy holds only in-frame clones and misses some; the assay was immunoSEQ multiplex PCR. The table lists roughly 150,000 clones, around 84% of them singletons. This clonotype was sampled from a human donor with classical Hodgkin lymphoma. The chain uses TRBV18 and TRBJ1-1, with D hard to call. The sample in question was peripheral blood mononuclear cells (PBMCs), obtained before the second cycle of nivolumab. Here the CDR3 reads CASSRLGNTEAFF. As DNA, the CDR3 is TGTGCCAGCTCACGTCTGGGGAACACTGAAGCTTTCTTT.